This TCR beta chain was documented in a study of shared clonotypes between healthy human individuals (dated by TCRdb to 2020 to 2022). Concerning the study at large: Three men and two women, aged 18 to 49 years, made up the cohort. For each donor, CD4 naive and CD4 memory were each run on three plates, CD8 naive on two plates, and CD8 memory on one plate. Blood TCR repertoires of four to six healthy adults were deeply sequenced to estimate repertoire size and the extent of clonotype sharing between individuals. To increase sequencing depth and limit assay-specific biases, TCR repertoire library preparation and sequencing were carried out by different laboratories using diverse techniques. Between about 0.85 and 8.9 billion PBMCs per donor were obtained by leukapheresis.

Using the deep immunoSEQ assay, multiplex PCR amplified TCR CDR3 regions from genomic DNA. For each cell subset, the extracted genomic DNA was distributed evenly across all wells of several immunoSEQ 96-well plates, and each plate served as one replicate. For sorted subsets, 150 to 250 ng of genomic DNA, equivalent to 25,000 to 35,000 T cell genomes, went into each replicate PCR. Purified libraries were measured with a Qubit 3.0 fluorometer, size-checked on a Bioanalyzer 2100, and measured again with the KAPA Library Quantification kit. Each immunoSEQ 96-well plate was sequenced on its own single-read 150-cycle Illumina NextSeq 550 flow cell. In the authors' own workflow: Because only junctional sequences without quality scores were contained in the immunoSEQ output, filtering matching that applied to full-length reads could not be performed. Sequences were annotated with PyIR, a Python wrapper for IgBLAST v1.9, and V/J genes and CDR3 were assigned using IMGT germline references. Reads with weak V/J assignments (E-value above 1e-6), missing CDR3, stop codons, out-of-frame junctions, or ambiguous translated residues were removed. V3J clonotypes were defined as sequences sharing the same inferred V gene, J gene, and CDR3 amino acid sequence. The percentage overlap between two repertoires was calculated by dividing the number of shared unique clonotypes by the size of the smaller repertoire. Three approaches were used to assess repertoire richness: RTK rarefaction, the Chao1 estimator, and Recon v2.1 estimates of unobserved clonotypes. Generation probabilities were computed with OLGA for all TCRbeta clonotypes obtained by the gDNA method from several donors. Imported from immuneACCESS, the table was reduced by TCRdb to in-frame sequences with V and J called. These copies leave out some clones; in studies compared against another copy, an unresolved V gene accounts for under half, and the cause of the remainder is not known. V, J and clone size reflect that table, while D and trimming were determined from the DNA. This sample lists over a million clones; approximately 98% were detected once. The ten largest make up roughly 0.42% of the sample.

What the study reported, not specific to this receptor: Because the study included a small number of donors, the genetic and exposure-history diversity represented was limited. Only blood was sampled, and tissue TCR repertoires likely differ from those in blood. Incomplete sequencing was indicated by rarefaction of sorted-subset datasets, despite the large sequencing depth. Compared with non-shared clonotypes, clonotypes shared by all four sorted-subset donors had higher generation probabilities. When a handful of donors were compared, the shared fraction of clonotypes was around 4.6% for naive CD4, more than 3% for naive CD8, more than 2% for memory CD4, and 0.4% for memory CD8. Pairwise subsampling indicated that sequencing depth was expected to affect the degree of clonotype sharing among donors. Larger estimated clonotype richness was generally found for naive subsets than for memory subsets.

Reading the germline V gene gives CDR1 MGHRA and CDR2 YSYEKL. At the junction V is shortened by 4 bases and J by 4 bases, with 17 bases in between. The CDR3 runs 16 amino acids, cysteine and phenylalanine included. Only CDR3 DNA is held: 48 bases, read in frame from base 1. As for this clone: Its antigen is not yet known. It has no much larger one-base neighbor in the sample; base qualities were not kept.

Healthy HIV-negative adults with no recently reported acute infections or vaccinations were included as donors. Only Caucasian adults living in Nashville, Tennessee, USA were represented among the donors. CD4+ T cells were enriched by magnetic negative selection; naive cells were then positively selected on CD45RA, and the negative fraction formed the memory subset. After blood collection by leukapheresis, PBMCs were isolated using Ficoll-Histopaque density gradient centrifugation and then cryopreserved in the vapor phase of liquid nitrogen. Analytical flow cytometry was used to check the purity and quantity of every magnetically sorted T cell population. Genomic DNA was isolated from every sorted fraction and measured by UV absorbance on a Nanodrop 2000c.

The sample consisted of naive CD4+ T cells sorted from blood. The sample's cell subset or site, from its label and the paper: CD45RA+ positively selected. The chain couples TRBV4-1 to TRBJ2-4; no D gene call is confident. The TCR was taken from a man aged 30 to 45 in good health. The CDR3 protein: CASSLLAVGTKNIQYF. The nucleotide sequence is TGCGCCAGCAGCCTGTTGGCGGTCGGAACAAAAAACATTCAGTACTTC.